A selection of T cell receptor beta chains follows, all from one sample in a study of shared clonotypes between healthy human individuals. Method: immunoSEQ multiplex PCR; TCRdb's copy keeps in-frame clones and lacks some. The repertoire includes 600,000 to 750,000 clones, about 78% of them detected once, and under 2% sits in the top ten. Sequenced input: memory CD4+ T cells sorted from blood. The receptor set was obtained from a woman in her 30s in good health. Each CDR3 is given with its conserved first and last residue. Fields, in order: D gene, J gene, V gene, clone size, CDR3 DNA, CDR3 protein. D genes are given only for firm matches. Where a row states a size, it is once, few, many or the class of an expanded clone; other rows omit it.

d_call: -; j_call: TRBJ2-7; v_call: TRBV6-5; clone_size: -; cdr3_nt: TGTGCCAGCAGGGATTTCCTGGGGGGCGAGCAGTACTTC; cdr3_aa: CASRDFLGGEQYF
d_call: TRBD2; j_call: TRBJ2-7; v_call: TRBV30; clone_size: -; cdr3_nt: TGTGCCTGGCGGCGGGAGCTACAATACGAGCAGTACTTC; cdr3_aa: CAWRRELQYEQYF
d_call: TRBD1; j_call: TRBJ2-3; v_call: TRBV5-1; clone_size: -; cdr3_nt: TGCGCCAGCAGCCCAACGCGCGACAGGGCCGGCACAGATACGCAGTATTTT; cdr3_aa: CASSPTRDRAGTDTQYF
d_call: -; j_call: TRBJ2-3; v_call: TRBV6-6; clone_size: -; cdr3_nt: TGTGCCAGCAGTTTCAGGACTAGCACAGATACGCAGTATTTT; cdr3_aa: CASSFRTSTDTQYF
d_call: -; j_call: TRBJ2-3; v_call: TRBV7-2; clone_size: many; cdr3_nt: TGTGCCAGCCGGTCGGGAGCCGGTCTTAGCACAGATACGCAGTATTTT; cdr3_aa: CASRSGAGLSTDTQYF
d_call: -; j_call: TRBJ1-1; v_call: TRBV6-1; clone_size: -; cdr3_nt: TGTGCCAGCAGTCCGCGCCGGGGGAACACTGAAGCTTTCTTT; cdr3_aa: CASSPRRGNTEAFF
d_call: -; j_call: TRBJ2-3; v_call: TRBV21-1; clone_size: few; cdr3_nt: TGTGCCAGCAGCAAAGGTTATACAGTTAGCACAGATACGCAGTATTTT; cdr3_aa: CASSKGYTVSTDTQYF
d_call: TRBD1; j_call: TRBJ1-1; v_call: TRBV5-1; clone_size: -; cdr3_nt: TGCGCCAGCAGCTTGGCCCCGGGACAGGGACGAGACACTGAAGCTTTCTTT; cdr3_aa: CASSLAPGQGRDTEAFF
d_call: -; j_call: TRBJ1-5; v_call: TRBV6-5; clone_size: -; cdr3_nt: TGTGCCAGCAGTTATACCGACAGCACGGCCCAGCATTTT; cdr3_aa: CASSYTDSTAQHF
d_call: -; j_call: TRBJ2-3; v_call: TRBV11-2; clone_size: -; cdr3_nt: TGTGCCAGCAGCTTGGGGGGTCCAGATACGCAGTATTTT; cdr3_aa: CASSLGGPDTQYF
d_call: -; j_call: TRBJ2-3; v_call: TRBV27; clone_size: -; cdr3_nt: TGTGCCAGCAGTTTAAACAGGGGAAGGGTAGCGGGGAGCACAGATACGCAGTATTTT; cdr3_aa: CASSLNRGRVAGSTDTQYF
d_call: TRBD2; j_call: TRBJ2-1; v_call: TRBV28; clone_size: -; cdr3_nt: TGTGCCAGCAGTCCTTCGGTAGCGGGGGCGAGAAATGAGCAGTTCTTC; cdr3_aa: CASSPSVAGARNEQFF
d_call: -; j_call: TRBJ1-1; v_call: TRBV18; clone_size: -; cdr3_nt: TGTGCCAGCTCATTAAAGGGGCTCCAGATTTTGAACACTGAAGCTTTCTTT; cdr3_aa: CASSLKGLQILNTEAFF
d_call: TRBD1; j_call: TRBJ2-7; v_call: TRBV19; clone_size: -; cdr3_nt: TGTGCCAGTAGTCCAGGACAGGGCTCTTGGACTACTCGTTCTTACGAGCAGTACTTC; cdr3_aa: CASSPGQGSWTTRSYEQYF
d_call: -; j_call: TRBJ2-7; v_call: TRBV5-1; clone_size: -; cdr3_nt: TGCGCCAGCAGCTTGTCTGGGAGTTCCAACGAGCAGTACTTC; cdr3_aa: CASSLSGSSNEQYF
d_call: TRBD1; j_call: TRBJ2-7; v_call: TRBV28; clone_size: -; cdr3_nt: TGTGCCAGCAGTGCTTTGGGACAGGGATCCTACGAGCAGTACTTC; cdr3_aa: CASSALGQGSYEQYF
d_call: -; j_call: TRBJ1-2; v_call: TRBV30; clone_size: -; cdr3_nt: TGTGCCTGGAGTCCGCAGGGAAAGTCTGGCTACACCTTC; cdr3_aa: CAWSPQGKSGYTF